Reported below is one T cell receptor beta chain. Its target is not known. The data stem from a study of persistence of HIV-infected CD4 T cells. About the study: Suppressive ART had lasted a median of roughly eight years.

This was the immunoSEQ version 4 assay in survey mode. Measured with immunoSEQ multiplex PCR; TCRdb has only the in-frame clones, and not every one. The sample lists about 28,000 clones; around 80% were seen once. The stimulus was lysate of CMV-infected fibroblasts, around 10 ug/mL. Memory cells lacking CD40L and CD69 with high CD45RO were sorted. Specimen: CD4+ T cells sorted from PBMCs after approximately 19-hour stimulation, collected from a patient who received antiretroviral therapy. This TCR derives from an adult man with HIV who was CMV-seropositive.

CDR3 in amino acids: CAWRRDSPLHF. For the CDR3, the DNA is TGTGCCTGGAGGCGGGATTCACCCCTCCACTTT. V is TRBV30 and J is TRBJ1-6; D unclear. In germline, CDR1 is GTSNPN, CDR2 SVGIG (reference sequence). V lost 3 bases and J 8 bases, leaving 5 bases between the germline ends. CDR3 length: 11 amino acids.